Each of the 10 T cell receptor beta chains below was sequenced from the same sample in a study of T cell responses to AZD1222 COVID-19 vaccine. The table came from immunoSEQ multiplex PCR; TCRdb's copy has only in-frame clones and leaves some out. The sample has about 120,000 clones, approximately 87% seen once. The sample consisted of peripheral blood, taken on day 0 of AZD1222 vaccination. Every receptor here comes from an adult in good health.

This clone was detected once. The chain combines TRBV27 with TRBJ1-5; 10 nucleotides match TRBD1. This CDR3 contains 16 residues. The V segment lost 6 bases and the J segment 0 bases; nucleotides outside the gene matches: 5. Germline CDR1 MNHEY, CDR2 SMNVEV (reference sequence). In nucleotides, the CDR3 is TGTGCCAGCAGGGACAGGGGGTTCTATAGCAATCAGCCCCAGCATTTT. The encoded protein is CASRDRGFYSNQPQHF.

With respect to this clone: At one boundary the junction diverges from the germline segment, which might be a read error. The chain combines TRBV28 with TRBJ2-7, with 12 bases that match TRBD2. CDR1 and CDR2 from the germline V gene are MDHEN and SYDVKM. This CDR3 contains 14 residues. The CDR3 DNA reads TGTGCCAGCAGCCTACTAGCGGGAGGACTCTTCAGGCACTTC. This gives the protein CASSLLAGGLFRHF.

CDR3 bases: TGTGCCACCAGTGACTCCAAAGCGGGAGTGGGGAGGGAGCAGTACTTC. This gives the protein CATSDSKAGVGREQYF. The V and J genes are TRBV24-1 and TRBJ2-7, with TRBD2 matching 8 bases. J was trimmed by 7 bases and V by 4 bases; bases with no gene match: 14. Germline CDR1 reads KGHDR; CDR2 reads SFDVKD. The CDR3 is made up of 16 amino acids.

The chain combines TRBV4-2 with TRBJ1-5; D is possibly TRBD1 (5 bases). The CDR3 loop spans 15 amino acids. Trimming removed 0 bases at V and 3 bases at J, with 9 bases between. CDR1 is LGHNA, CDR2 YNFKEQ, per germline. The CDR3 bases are TGTGCCAGCAGCCAAGAGTTAGGGGTCAATCAGCCCCAGCATTTT. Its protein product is CASSQELGVNQPQHF.

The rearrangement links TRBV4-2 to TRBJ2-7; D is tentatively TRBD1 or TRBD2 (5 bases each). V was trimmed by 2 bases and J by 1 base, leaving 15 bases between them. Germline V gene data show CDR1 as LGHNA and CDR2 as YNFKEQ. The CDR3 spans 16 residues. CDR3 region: CASSQPEGPLSYEQYF. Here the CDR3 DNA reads TGTGCCAGCAGCCAACCCGAGGGACCGTTATCCTACGAGCAGTACTTC.

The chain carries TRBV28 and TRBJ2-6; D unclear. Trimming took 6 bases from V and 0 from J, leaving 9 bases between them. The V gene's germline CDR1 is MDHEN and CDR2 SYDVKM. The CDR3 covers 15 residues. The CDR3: CASSPPPSGANVLTF. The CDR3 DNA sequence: TGTGCCAGCAGCCCTCCGCCCTCTGGGGCCAACGTCCTGACTTTC.

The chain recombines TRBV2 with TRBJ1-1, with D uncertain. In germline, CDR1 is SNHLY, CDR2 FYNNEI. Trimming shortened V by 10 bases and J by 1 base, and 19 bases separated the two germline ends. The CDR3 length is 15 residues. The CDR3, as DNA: TGTGCCACCCAGCGTATAGGGAGATCGAACACTGAAGCTTTCTTT. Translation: CATQRIGRSNTEAFF.

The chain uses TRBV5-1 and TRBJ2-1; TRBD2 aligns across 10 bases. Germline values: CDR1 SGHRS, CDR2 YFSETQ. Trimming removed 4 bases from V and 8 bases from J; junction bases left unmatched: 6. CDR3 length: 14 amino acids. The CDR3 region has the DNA TGCGCCAGCAGCCTAGCGGGGGCCGGCCATGAGCAGTTCTTC. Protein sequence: CASSLAGAGHEQFF.

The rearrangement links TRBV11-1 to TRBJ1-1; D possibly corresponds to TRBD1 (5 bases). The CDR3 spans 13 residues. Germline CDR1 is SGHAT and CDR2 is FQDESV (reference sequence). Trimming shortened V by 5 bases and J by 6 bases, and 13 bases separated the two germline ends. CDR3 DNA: TGTGCCAGCAGCCTGGGGGAGGGCGCTGAAGCTTTCTTT. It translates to CASSLGEGAEAFF.

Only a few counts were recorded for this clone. The CDR3 DNA reads TGTGCCAGCAGTCCAGGGACAGTCTATGGCTACACCTTC. This translates into CASSPGTVYGYTF. The V call is TRBV27, the J call TRBJ1-2; 7 bases align to TRBD1. With V trimmed by 5 bases and J by 4 bases, 4 bases remained unmatched. The germline CDR1 and CDR2 sequences are MNHEY and SMNVEV (reference sequence). The CDR3 covers 13 residues.